This T cell receptor (beta chain) was retrieved from a study of blood T cell repertoires in COVID-19. Study-wide context: PBMCs, B-cell-depleted T cells, or T cells provided the cDNA or gDNA that made up the material.

Authors' processing steps: Scientists estimated how many nucleated cells there were by amplifying reference gene primers. The data were produced by immunoSEQ multiplex PCR, yet TCRdb's version contains in-frame clones alone and is incomplete. The V and J calls and clone size were taken over from that table, and D and trimming were inferred from the DNA. The sample holds 130,000 or so clones; roughly 80% are singletons and the top ten take under 1.5%. Germline V gene sequence: CDR1 SEHNR, CDR2 FQNEAQ (reference sequence). The CDR3 has 14 residues. Deletions cut 6 bases from V and 5 bases from J, with 16 bases between.

The TCR originated in a man aged 55-75 years with acute or convalescent COVID-19. The V call is TRBV7-9, the J call TRBJ1-2; a possible D gene is TRBD1 (5 bases). Sequencing was done on a sample of peripheral blood. CDR3 loop: CASRLRDRAYGYTF. The CDR3 DNA is TGTGCCAGCAGGTTAAGAGACAGAGCTTATGGCTACACCTTC.